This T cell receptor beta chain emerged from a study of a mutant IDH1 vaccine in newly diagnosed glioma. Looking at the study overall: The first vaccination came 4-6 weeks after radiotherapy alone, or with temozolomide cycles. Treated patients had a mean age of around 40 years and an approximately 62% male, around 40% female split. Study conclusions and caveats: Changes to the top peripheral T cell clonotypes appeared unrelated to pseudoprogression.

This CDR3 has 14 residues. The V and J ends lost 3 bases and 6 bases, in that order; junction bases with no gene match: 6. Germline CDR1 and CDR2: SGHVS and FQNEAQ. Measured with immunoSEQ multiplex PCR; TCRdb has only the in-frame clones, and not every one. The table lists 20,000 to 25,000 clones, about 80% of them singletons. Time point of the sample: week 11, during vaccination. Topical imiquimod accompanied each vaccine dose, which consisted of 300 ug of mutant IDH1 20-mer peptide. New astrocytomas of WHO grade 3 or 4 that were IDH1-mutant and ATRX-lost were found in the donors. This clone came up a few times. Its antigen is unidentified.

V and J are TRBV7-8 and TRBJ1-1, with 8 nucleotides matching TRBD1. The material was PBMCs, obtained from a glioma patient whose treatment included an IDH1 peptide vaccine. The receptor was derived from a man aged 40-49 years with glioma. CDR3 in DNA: TGTGCCAGCAGCTTGCTTCAGGGGGCGGCTGAAGCTTTCTTT. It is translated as CASSLLQGAAEAFF. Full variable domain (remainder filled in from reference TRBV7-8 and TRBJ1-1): GAGVSQSPRYKVAKRGQDVALRCDPISGHVSLFWYQQALGQGPEFLTYFQNEAQLDKSGLPSDRFFAERPEGSVSTLKIQRTQQEDSAVYLCASSLLQGAAEAFFGQGTRLTVV.